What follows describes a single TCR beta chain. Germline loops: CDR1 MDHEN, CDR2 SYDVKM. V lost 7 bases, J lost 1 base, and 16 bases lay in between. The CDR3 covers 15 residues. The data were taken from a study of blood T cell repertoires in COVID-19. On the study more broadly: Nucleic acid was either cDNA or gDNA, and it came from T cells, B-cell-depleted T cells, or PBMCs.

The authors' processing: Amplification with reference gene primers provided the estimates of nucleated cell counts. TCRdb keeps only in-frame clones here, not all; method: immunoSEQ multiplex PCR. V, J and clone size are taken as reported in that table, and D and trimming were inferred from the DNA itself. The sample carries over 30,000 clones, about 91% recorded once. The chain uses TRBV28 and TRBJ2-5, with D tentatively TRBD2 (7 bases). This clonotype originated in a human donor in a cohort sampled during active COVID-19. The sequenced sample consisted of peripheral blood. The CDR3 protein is CASILGAGVQETQYF. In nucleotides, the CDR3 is TGTGCCAGCATCCTGGGGGCGGGGGTCCAAGAGACCCAGTACTTC.